The T cell receptor (beta chain) under discussion was sequenced for a study of blood T cells in healthy people across ages. Study results and limitations: Age showed a roughly linear inverse relationship with TCR beta diversity per million T cells. Researchers said unsorted PBMCs prevented a conclusive naive versus antigen-experienced comparison.

With respect to this clonotype: Its antigen remains unidentified.

A sample-barcoded 5' primer and a J-beta primer mix were used in a second PCR of roughly 7 to 12 cycles. Sequencing recovered at least 2.5 million CDR3-containing paired-end reads from each sample. Each CDR3 protein gets one entry after TCRdb re-called the 5' RACE reads with MiXCR. The sample includes 550,000 to 600,000 distinct CDR3 sequences, roughly 48% of them seen just once. The CDR3 spans 13 residues. The ends were cut back, 3 bases at V and 5 bases at J, with 11 bases in the middle. Germline CDR1 is SGHTA and CDR2 is FQGNSA. The sequence was collected from a man at least 80 years old in good health. The specimen sequenced was blood. This rearrangement joins TRBV7-2 to TRBJ2-7; D is undetermined. The CDR3 region is CASSFVPLDEQYF. DNA of the CDR3: TGTGCCAGCAGCTTTGTCCCCCTAGACGAGCAGTACTTC.